Detailed here is one T cell receptor beta chain. Its antigen remains unknown. The PCR employed 60 Vbeta primers together with 13 Jbeta primers. The assay was immunoSEQ multiplex PCR, and TCRdb's table has in-frame clones only and misses some. The table lists 200,000 or so clones, with 1.1% in the top ten. At collection, donors were nominally healthy, but unrecorded immune exposures were probable. This entry comes from a study of cytomegalovirus exposure and HLA in healthy donors. Whole-study findings and limits: Presence/absence analyses assumed roughly uniform sequencing depth across donors. Published work reported that the classifier diagnosed cytomegalovirus status with high specificity and sensitivity.

The CDR3 consists of 17 residues. Trimming stripped 4 bases from V and 0 bases from J, with 18 bases between. Germline V lookup: CDR1 LGHNA, CDR2 YNFKEQ. This sequence originates from a girl aged 2-10 years in good health and CMV-seropositive. The sequenced material came from PBMCs. This chain connects TRBV4-2 to TRBJ1-1, with TRBD1 as a possible D gene (5 bases). The CDR3 region is CASSRKDSLFLNTEAFF. CDR3 nucleotides: TGTGCCAGCAGCCGTAAAGACAGCCTTTTTCTGAACACTGAAGCTTTCTTT.